Listed below are T cell receptor beta chains from one sample, sequenced in a study of identifying expanded T cells in peripheral blood. The assay was immunoSEQ multiplex PCR, and TCRdb's table has in-frame clones only and misses some. Of roughly 100,000 clones in the sample, 88% were seen once. Sequenced sample: blood. Receptors originate from a person between 18 and 69 years old in good health. Both conserved end residues are trimmed from each CDR3.

j_call: TRBJ2-1; v_call: TRBV27; cdr3_aa: ASSLGLASNEQF
j_call: TRBJ2-7; v_call: TRBV7-6; cdr3_aa: ASSSSTNRVSYEQY
j_call: TRBJ1-6; v_call: TRBV30; cdr3_aa: AWSVGVARDVSYNSPLH
j_call: TRBJ2-7; v_call: TRBV2; cdr3_aa: ASSEGRDRDYEQY
j_call: TRBJ1-1; v_call: TRBV6-5; cdr3_aa: ASSYSRGRNTEAF
j_call: TRBJ1-6; v_call: TRBV7-9; cdr3_aa: ASARDRGLSYNSPLH
j_call: TRBJ2-2; v_call: TRBV5-1; cdr3_aa: ASSLLGLGDTGELF
j_call: TRBJ1-2; v_call: TRBV30; cdr3_aa: AGPGQTSGDYGYT
j_call: TRBJ1-6; v_call: TRBV6-5; cdr3_aa: ASSYSGWESLH
j_call: TRBJ2-7; v_call: TRBV6-5; cdr3_aa: ASKRSAGKANEQY
j_call: TRBJ1-1; v_call: TRBV27; cdr3_aa: ASSFHPRTDTEAF
j_call: TRBJ2-7; v_call: TRBV30; cdr3_aa: AWRGIEQY
j_call: TRBJ2-3; v_call: TRBV18; cdr3_aa: ASSPPSTDTQY
j_call: TRBJ2-1; v_call: TRBV4-1; cdr3_aa: ASSQDFSGGVSYNEQF
j_call: TRBJ2-7; v_call: TRBV27; cdr3_aa: ATGEGYEQY
j_call: TRBJ2-7; v_call: TRBV27; cdr3_aa: ASISGITFYEQY
j_call: TRBJ2-7; v_call: TRBV5-1; cdr3_aa: ASSPSLAGATEQY
j_call: TRBJ2-3; v_call: TRBV6-4; cdr3_aa: ASSDSETSGTGTQY
j_call: TRBJ1-2; v_call: TRBV25-1; cdr3_aa: ASSTEGALPIWDYT
j_call: TRBJ2-2; v_call: TRBV7-6; cdr3_aa: AGSRAVTGELF
j_call: TRBJ1-1; v_call: TRBV5-4; cdr3_aa: ASSLGDRVNTEAF
j_call: TRBJ1-2; v_call: TRBV6-5; cdr3_aa: ASSPPSGFGYT